This entry lists 5 T cell receptor beta chains sequenced from one sample in a study of technical replicates of blood from a handful of donors. Repertoires were generated with immunoSEQ multiplex PCR, while TCRdb's copy carries only in-frame clones and drops some. Here the sample spans about 61,000 clones, around 87% being singletons. Material: PBMCs. The receptors shown here come from a human donor in good health. Some clones in this sample may be carry-over from other donors' samples.

The chain is built from TRBV5-1 and TRBJ2-7; D may be TRBD2 (5 bases). V was cut by 4 bases and J by 4 bases, with 12 bases left in between. CDR1 and CDR2 (germline): SGHRS, YFSETQ. The CDR3 totals 13 residues. CDR3 bases: TGCGCCAGCAGCCTCGGGGATTTTTACGAGCAGTACTTC. Translation gives CASSLGDFYEQYF. The full variable domain, rest sourced from reference TRBV5-1 and TRBJ2-7, is KAGVTQTPRYLIKTRGQQVTLSCSPISGHRSVSWYQQTPGQGLQFLFEYFSETQRNKGNFPGRFSGRQFSNSRSEMNVSTLELGDSALYLCASSLGDFYEQYFGPGTRLTVT.

In this sample, this clone turned up once. The DNA of the CDR3 is TGTGCCAGCAGCCCCCGGGGTCATGAGCAGTTCTTC. Encoded protein: CASSPRGHEQFF. This sequence joins TRBV9 and TRBJ2-1, with D tentatively TRBD2 (5 bases). Germline V gene data show CDR1 as SGDLS and CDR2 as YYNGEE. The CDR3 length is 12 residues. The V end was cut by 4 bases, the J end by 8 bases, with 10 bases between.

This chain uses TRBV27 with TRBJ2-7; 7 bases agree with TRBD2. CDR3 length equals 16 residues. The germline gives CDR1 MNHEY, CDR2 SMNVEV (reference sequence). Germline trimming cut 5 bases from V and 2 bases from J; bases unmatched to any gene: 12. In DNA form, the CDR3 reads TGTGCCAGCAGTCTAAAGCCGGGACTAAATACCTACGAGCAGTACTTC. This translates into CASSLKPGLNTYEQYF.

The V call is TRBV9, the J call TRBJ2-7; 11 nucleotides agree with TRBD2. Germline V gene lookup returns CDR1 SGDLS and CDR2 YYNGEE. This CDR3 is 15 amino acids long. With 2 bases clipped from V and 3 bases from J, the junction kept 4 bases outside the gene matches. The CDR3 DNA reads as TGTGCCAGCAGCGTGGGGACTAGCGGTCTCTACGAGCAGTACTTC. This codes for CASSVGTSGLYEQYF.

This clone came up a few times. The chain employs TRBV5-8 and TRBJ1-5; no firm D call. CDR1 and CDR2 from the germline V gene are SGHTS and YDEGEE. The length of the CDR3 is 15 residues. The germline V and J ends were trimmed by 2 bases and 3 bases, with 12 bases remaining between them. The CDR3 region is CASSFELTDNQPQHF. In nucleotides, the CDR3 is TGTGCCAGCAGCTTTGAGCTAACAGACAATCAGCCCCAGCATTTT.